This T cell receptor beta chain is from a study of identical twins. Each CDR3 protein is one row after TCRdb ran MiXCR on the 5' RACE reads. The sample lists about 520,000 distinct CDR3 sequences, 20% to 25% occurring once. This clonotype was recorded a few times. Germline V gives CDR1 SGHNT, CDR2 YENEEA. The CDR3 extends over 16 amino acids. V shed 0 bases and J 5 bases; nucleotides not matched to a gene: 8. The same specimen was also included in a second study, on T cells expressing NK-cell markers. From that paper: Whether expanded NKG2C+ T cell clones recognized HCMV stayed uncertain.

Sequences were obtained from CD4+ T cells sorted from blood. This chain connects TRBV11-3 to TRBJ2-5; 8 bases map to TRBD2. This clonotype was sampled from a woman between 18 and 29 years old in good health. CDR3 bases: TGTGCCAGCAGCTTAGATCCGGGACTAGGAACGGAGACCCAGTACTTC. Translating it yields CASSLDPGLGTETQYF.